This T cell receptor (beta chain) comes out of a study of neurological immune-mediated disorders. This clonotype was recorded many times. Time point described: longitudinal time-point 3. Healthy controls were blood bank volunteers in Maryland, USA. Preparation of the unsorted libraries drew on 2 million PBMCs stored at -80 C. MiXCR, applied by TCRdb to the 5' RACE reads, yields one record per CDR3 protein. The sample yields roughly 45,000 distinct CDR3 sequences, about 13% seen once. This CDR3 is built from 13 residues. Germline-derived CDR1 and CDR2 are MDHEN and SYDVKM. The ends were cut back, 8 bases at V and 6 bases at J, with 14 bases in the middle.

The sequenced material came from PBMCs. The genes are TRBV28 and TRBJ1-5, with D unclear. The TCR comes from a man aged 25 to 40 in good health. Here the CDR3 DNA reads TGTGCCAGCGGAGTAACGCAGATTCAGCCCCAGCATTTT. Encoded protein: CASGVTQIQPQHF.